The clone carrying this T cell receptor beta chain was detected once. The data belong to a study of control samples from healthy donors and cancer patients. The ends were cut back, 3 bases at V and 5 bases at J, with 10 bases in the middle. The germline V gene has CDR1 SGHTA and CDR2 FQGNSA. CDR3 length: 14 residues. Sequencing was performed with immunoSEQ multiplex PCR; in TCRdb, only in-frame clones are kept and a portion is missing. Of 150,000 or so clones in the sample, over 90% were seen once. The specimen sequenced was blood. This chain links TRBV7-2 with TRBJ1-4; weak D call: TRBD1 (6 bases). The origin of this receptor is a man aged 50-59 years in good health. The CDR3 spells CASSFIGGNEKLFF. DNA for the CDR3: TGTGCCAGCAGCTTTATAGGGGGGAATGAAAAACTGTTTTTT. Full variable domain (remainder filled in from reference TRBV7-2 and TRBJ1-4): GAGVSQSPSNKVTEKGKDVELRCDPISGHTALYWYRQSLGQGLEFLIYFQGNSAPDKSGLPSDRFSAERTGGSVSTLTIQRTQQEDSAVYLCASSFIGGNEKLFFGSGTQLSVL.